The next 31 T cell receptor beta chains were all read from a single sample in a study of T cell repertoires in cytomegalovirus infection. Their antigens are not known. Via MiXCR, TCRdb re-called the reads, giving one row per CDR3 protein. The sample contains about 330,000 distinct CDR3 sequences, about 35% of which appear only once. This specimen was cultured PBMCs, taken from culture after CMV antigen stimulation. The receptors derive from a human donor in good health (CMV status not recorded). Some clones in this sample may be carry-over from other donors' samples.

This clonotype has only a few counts. The genes are TRBV28 and TRBJ2-2; D is unclear. The CDR3 length is 14 residues. V was clipped by 7 bases and J by 4 bases, with 13 bases between them. Germline V gives CDR1 MDHEN, CDR2 SYDVKM. The CDR3 spells CASNPPSGTGELFF. The CDR3 DNA reads TGTGCCAGCAACCCCCCGTCGGGCACCGGGGAGCTGTTTTTT.

The chain joins TRBV10-2 to TRBJ2-3, with D unclear. CDR3 length: 14 amino acids. The V gene's germline CDR1 is WSHSY and CDR2 SAAADI. V dropped 2 bases and J dropped 4 bases, with 10 bases sitting between them. The CDR3 DNA reads as TGCGCCAGCAGTGAGGTGTTTACAGCAGATACGCAGTATTTT. Translating it yields CASSEVFTADTQYF.

The gene calls are TRBV28 and TRBJ1-1, with TRBD1 as a possible D gene (5 bases). Trimming pared 1 base from V and 11 bases from J, leaving 17 bases between. CDR1 is MDHEN, CDR2 SYDVKM, per germline. This CDR3 region has 14 residues. The CDR3 nucleotides are TGTGCCAGCAGTTTATCGTTGCTTCGGGGGATGGCTTTCTTT. It specifies CASSLSLLRGMAFF.

This clonotype was seen at least ten times. This rearrangement joins TRBV7-3 to TRBJ2-3; 9 bases match TRBD2. J gave up 0 bases and V 4 bases, and 20 bases lay outside the gene matches. Germline V CDR1 and CDR2: SGHTA, FQGTGA. This CDR3 region has 21 residues. DNA for the CDR3: TGTGCCAGCAGCTACCAGGAAATCCCCAGACTAGCGGCTTCTAGCACAGATACGCAGTATTTT. Translating it yields CASSYQEIPRLAASSTDTQYF.

This chain joins TRBV11-2 and TRBJ2-5; 9 bases are a match to TRBD2. Looked up from germline, CDR1 is SGHAT and CDR2 is FQNNGV. Trimming at V came to 5 bases and at J to 3 bases, leaving 10 bases not matched to a gene. CDR3 size: 16 residues. CDR3 coding DNA: TGTGCCAGCAGCCCGTCGGGTAGCGGGAGAGAAGAGACCCAGTACTTC. It encodes CASSPSGSGREETQYF. Filled out from reference TRBV11-2 and TRBJ2-5, the complete variable domain reads EAGVAQSPRYKIIEKRQSVAFWCNPISGHATLYWYQQILGQGPKLLIQFQNNGVVDDSQLPKDRFSAERLKGVDSTLKIQPAKLEDSAVYLCASSPSGSGREETQYFGPGTRLLVL.

This sequence joins TRBV4-3 and TRBJ2-2; D not certain. Germline V gene lookup returns CDR1 LGHNA and CDR2 YSLEER. V shed 2 bases and J shed 1 base, with 5 bases lying between them. This CDR3 comprises 14 residues. DNA for the CDR3: TGCGCCAGCAGCCAACTGGAGAACACCGGGGAGCTGTTTTTT. Protein: CASSQLENTGELFF.

This clonotype was counted a few times. The chain's CDR3 is CASSGFRGLATDTQYF. Here the CDR3 DNA reads TGTGCCAGCAGCGGATTCCGGGGACTAGCCACAGATACGCAGTATTTT. The chain links TRBV7-9 to TRBJ2-3, with 9 bases fitting TRBD2. V trimming: 5 bases; J trimming: 2 bases; junction bases outside the gene matches: 8. Germline V CDR1 and CDR2: SEHNR, FQNEAQ (reference sequence). The CDR3 consists of 16 residues.

The V gene is TRBV19, the J gene TRBJ2-2; 8 bases match TRBD2. The CDR3 extends over 14 amino acids. Unmatched junction bases numbered 5, after V lost 10 bases and J lost 1 base. CDR1 is LNHDA and CDR2 is SQIVND in the germline V gene (reference sequence). CDR3 amino acids: CATHSGGNTGELFF. DNA of the CDR3: TGTGCCACCCACAGCGGGGGGAACACCGGGGAGCTGTTTTTT.

This chain joins TRBV19 and TRBJ2-7; 9 bases are shared with TRBD2. The CDR3 is made up of 15 amino acids. CDR1 is LNHDA and CDR2 is SQIVND in the germline V gene (reference sequence). Trimming took 5 bases from V and 1 from J; bases not matched to a gene: 6. This CDR3 reads CASSLAGSVSYEQYF. For the CDR3, the DNA is TGTGCCAGTAGTCTAGCGGGATCCGTGTCCTACGAGCAGTACTTC.

This clonotype was detected only a few times. The rearrangement links TRBV10-3 to TRBJ2-1; TRBD2 aligns across 12 bases. CDR3 length: 13 residues. CDR1 is ENHRY and CDR2 is SYGVKD in the germline V gene. The V and J ends lost 10 bases and 10 bases, in that order; junction bases with no gene match: 8. As DNA, the CDR3 is TGTGCCACCGGACTAGCGGGACAAGCCGAGCAGTTCTTC. It encodes CATGLAGQAEQFF.

This chain joins TRBV20-1 and TRBJ1-1; D uncertain. Germline-derived CDR1 and CDR2 are DFQATT and SNEGSKA (reference sequence). This CDR3 spans 19 amino acids. V was shortened by 0 bases and J by 2 bases, with 25 bases between the two germline ends. The CDR3 loop reads CSARDSRTVPGVINTEAFF. The DNA for the CDR3 is TGCAGTGCTAGAGATTCCAGGACTGTCCCTGGGGTTATAAACACTGAAGCTTTCTTT.

This clonotype was detected a few times. The rearrangement uses TRBV6-2 or TRBV6-3 and TRBJ1-1; D is ambiguous. Per the germline V gene, CDR1 is MNHEY and CDR2 is SVGEGT. V was shortened by 2 bases and J by 7 bases, with 8 bases between the two germline ends. The CDR3 has 12 amino acids. The CDR3 DNA reads as TGTGCCAGCAGTTACGGTTGGGATGAAGCTTTCTTT. It codes for CASSYGWDEAFF.

There are a few counts of this clonotype. The rearrangement uses TRBV20-1 and TRBJ1-2, with unresolved D. The V end was cut by 7 bases, the J end by 6 bases, with 18 bases between. Germline values: CDR1 DFQATT, CDR2 SNEGSKA (reference sequence). The length of the CDR3 is 13 residues. The chain's CDR3 is CSVSLEGSDGYTF. Here the CDR3 DNA reads TGCAGTGTCAGCTTGGAGGGCTCGGATGGCTACACCTTC.

This sequence joins TRBV6-2 or TRBV6-3 and TRBJ2-2, with unresolved D. The germline V gene has CDR1 MNHEY and CDR2 SVGEGT. This CDR3 has 14 residues. Trimming cost V 5 bases and J 0 bases, with 7 bases left between them. CDR3: CASSKNSNTGELFF. The CDR3 DNA follows: TGTGCCAGCAGTAAGAACTCGAACACCGGGGAGCTGTTTTTT.

V usage is TRBV5-1 and J usage is TRBJ1-1, with 10 bases fitting TRBD1. The junction had 4 bases not matched to a gene; V was cut back by 4 bases and J by 1 base. This CDR3 comprises 15 residues. Germline-derived CDR1 and CDR2 are SGHRS and YFSETQ. In DNA, the CDR3 is TGCGCCAGCAGCACCTGGACAGGGGGGAACACTGAAGCTTTCTTT. Translated: CASSTWTGGNTEAFF.

The table lists this clonotype with a few counts. CDR3 DNA: TGTGCCAGCAGCTCAAAAGGAGGGGGCAGGGAGCTGTTTTTT. Protein product: CASSSKGGGRELFF. J is TRBJ2-2 and V is TRBV7-2; TRBD1 might be the D (7 bases). Germline CDR1 is SGHTA and CDR2 is FQGNSA. The CDR3 runs 14 residues. The V and J ends lost 4 bases and 9 bases respectively, with 15 bases between them.

The rearrangement uses TRBV7-6 and TRBJ2-1; maybe TRBD2 (6 bases). The length of the CDR3 is 16 residues. The V gene lost 5 bases and the J gene lost 4 bases, with 18 bases spanning the gap. Germline V gene sequence: CDR1 SGHVS, CDR2 FNYEAQ. The CDR3: CASSPGTVGGYNEQFF. CDR3 DNA sequence: TGTGCCAGCAGCCCCGGTACGGTTGGGGGGTACAATGAGCAGTTCTTC.

J is TRBJ1-1 and V is TRBV6-8, with 9 nucleotides matching TRBD1. V lost 0 bases, J lost 10 bases, and 6 bases stayed unmatched. Germline V CDR1 and CDR2: MNHGY, SAAAGT. CDR3 size: 14 residues. The CDR3 here is CASSYSGDRVRAFF. The DNA of the CDR3 is TGTGCCAGCAGTTACTCTGGGGACAGGGTTCGAGCTTTCTTT.

This clonotype has a handful of counts. V is TRBV28 and J is TRBJ2-7, with D unclear. Germline CDR1 reads MDHEN; CDR2 reads SYDVKM. The CDR3 contains 13 residues. The V end lost 3 bases, the J end lost 0 bases, and 6 bases lay between the germline ends. CDR3 residues: CASSFANSYEQYF. Written as DNA, the CDR3 is TGTGCCAGCAGTTTTGCCAACTCCTACGAGCAGTACTTC.

The chain carries TRBV6-1 and TRBJ2-7; 10 nucleotides align to TRBD1. The CDR3 loop spans 15 amino acids. Germline CDR1 is MNHNS and CDR2 is SASEGT. Trimming cost V 4 bases and J 4 bases; bases outside gene matches: 7. CDR3 region: CASSGTDRGQYEQYV. Here the CDR3 DNA reads TGTGCCAGCAGTGGTACTGACAGGGGGCAATACGAGCAGTACGTC.

The chain carries TRBV6-2 or TRBV6-3 and TRBJ1-5; the D gene is possibly TRBD1 (6 bases). Trimming removed 6 bases at V and 5 bases at J, with 17 bases between. This CDR3 contains 15 residues. The germline V gene encodes CDR1 MNHEY and CDR2 SVGEGT. The CDR3 loop is CASSRDTTSYQPQHF. DNA for the CDR3: TGTGCCAGCAGCCGGGACACAACGAGTTATCAGCCCCAGCATTTT.

This chain joins TRBV20-1 and TRBJ2-5; 8 bases map to TRBD2. With 2 bases clipped from V and 2 bases from J, the junction kept 4 bases outside the gene matches. The CDR3 extends over 14 amino acids. Germline values: CDR1 DFQATT, CDR2 SNEGSKA (reference sequence). DNA of the CDR3: TGCAGTGCTAGAAGCGGGAGTTGGCAAGAGACCCAGTACTTC. Its translation: CSARSGSWQETQYF.

As to this clonotype: Here the CDR3 omits its conserved ending phenylalanine or tryptophan, so a read error is the likely source. The DNA is left out, because the CDR3 cannot be placed on it with certainty; the CDR3 is given as TCRdb lists it. This chain links TRBV6-5 with TRBJ2-3; the D call of TRBD2 is as the table states it, not checked on the DNA. The CDR3 is made up of 9 amino acids, end residues included. Germline assignment: CDR1 MNHEY and CDR2 SVGAGI. This chain's CDR3 is CASRPRGLL.

The V gene is TRBV12-3 or TRBV12-4, the J gene TRBJ1-1; TRBD1 is a possible D gene (5 bases). The CDR3 runs to 14 residues. Trimming left V 6 bases short and J 5 bases short, with 16 bases between. The CDR3 loop reads CASRRAGGGTEAFF. The CDR3 coding sequence is TGTGCCAGCAGGCGCGCCGGGGGAGGGACTGAAGCTTTCTTT.

The CDR3 spells CASSILRQGGLAKNIQYF. Written as DNA, the CDR3 is TGTGCCAGTAGTATTCTCCGGCAGGGAGGACTAGCCAAAAACATTCAGTACTTC. The chain recombines TRBV19 with TRBJ2-4; TRBD2 might be the D (6 bases). Trimming stripped 3 bases from V and 0 bases from J, with 18 bases between. This CDR3 has 18 amino acids. Germline loops: CDR1 LNHDA, CDR2 SQIVND (reference sequence).

This clonotype was found a few times. This chain connects TRBV28 to TRBJ1-3; 9 bases are a match to TRBD1. The CDR3 loop spans 16 amino acids. The germline gives CDR1 MDHEN, CDR2 SYDVKM. V was clipped by 6 bases and J by 1 base; unmatched bases: 7. The chain's CDR3 is CASSIPGQGSGNTIYF. The CDR3 nucleotides read TGTGCCAGCAGCATTCCGGGACAGGGATCTGGAAACACCATATATTTT.

Many counts were recorded for this clonotype. V gene TRBV7-2 combines with J gene TRBJ1-5; D gene uncertain. V lost 9 bases to trimming and J lost 0 bases, with 9 bases between them. CDR1 SGHTA and CDR2 FQGNSA come from the germline V gene. This CDR3 region has 13 residues. The CDR3 sequence: CASQVHSNQPQHF. The CDR3 region has the DNA TGTGCCAGTCAGGTTCATAGCAATCAGCCCCAGCATTTT.

A few counts support this clonotype. The chain combines TRBV28 with TRBJ2-7, with D tentatively TRBD2 (5 bases). Germline V CDR1 and CDR2: MDHEN, SYDVKM. Trimming took off 7 bases at V and 2 bases at J, with 15 bases between the two ends. The CDR3 loop spans 14 amino acids. The DNA of the CDR3 is TGTGCCAGCACGGCGGCGGGCCTTACCTACGAGCAGTACGTC. Its translation is CASTAAGLTYEQYV.

The genes are TRBV5-4 and TRBJ1-4; D is perhaps TRBD1 (6 bases). Germline loops: CDR1 SGHNT, CDR2 YYREEE (reference sequence). The V and J ends lost 4 bases and 8 bases respectively, with 18 bases between them. The CDR3 extends over 15 amino acids. The CDR3, as DNA: TGTGCCAGCAGCGCAGGGGATAGGGTCAGAGAAAAACTGTTTTTT. Translated: CASSAGDRVREKLFF.

There are many counts of this clonotype. CDR3 sequence reads: CASSPTGDGYTF. CDR3 DNA: TGTGCCAGCAGCCCGACAGGGGATGGCTACACCTTC. The chain uses TRBV7-2 and TRBJ1-2; TRBD1 matches 8 bases. Germline lookup yields CDR1 SGHTA and CDR2 FQGNSA. The V segment lost 5 bases and the J segment 6 bases; nucleotides outside the gene matches: 2. The CDR3 has 12 residues.

The table lists this clonotype with a few counts. V and J are TRBV27 and TRBJ1-6; tentatively, D is TRBD1 (5 bases). There are 16 residues in the CDR3. V was clipped by 3 bases and J by 9 bases, with 18 bases between them. Germline CDR1 and CDR2: MNHEY and SMNVEV (reference sequence). The CDR3 coding sequence is TGTGCCAGCAGTTTGGGGGGGACGGCCGGACGTTCACCCCTCCACTTT. This gives the protein CASSLGGTAGRSPLHF.